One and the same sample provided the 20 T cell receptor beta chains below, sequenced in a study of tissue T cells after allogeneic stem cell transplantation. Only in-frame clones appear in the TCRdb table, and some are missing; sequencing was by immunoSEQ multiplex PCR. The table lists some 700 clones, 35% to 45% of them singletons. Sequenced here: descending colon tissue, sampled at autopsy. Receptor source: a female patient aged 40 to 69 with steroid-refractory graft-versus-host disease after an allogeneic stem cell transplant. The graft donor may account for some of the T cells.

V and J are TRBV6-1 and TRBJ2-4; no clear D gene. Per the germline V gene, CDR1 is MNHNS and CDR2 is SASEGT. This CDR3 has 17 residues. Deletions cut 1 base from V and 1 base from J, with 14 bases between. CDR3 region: CASSEEGGSSAKNIQYF. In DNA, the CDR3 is TGTGCCAGCAGTGAAGAAGGTGGCTCCTCGGCCAAAAACATTCAGTACTTC.

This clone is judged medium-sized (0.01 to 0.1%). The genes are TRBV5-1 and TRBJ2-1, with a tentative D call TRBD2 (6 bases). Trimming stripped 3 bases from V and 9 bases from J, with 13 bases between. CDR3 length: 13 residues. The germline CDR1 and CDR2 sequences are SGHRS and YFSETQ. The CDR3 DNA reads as TGCGCCAGCAGCTGGGTCTCGGAGGGTGAGCAGTTCTTC. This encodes CASSWVSEGEQFF.

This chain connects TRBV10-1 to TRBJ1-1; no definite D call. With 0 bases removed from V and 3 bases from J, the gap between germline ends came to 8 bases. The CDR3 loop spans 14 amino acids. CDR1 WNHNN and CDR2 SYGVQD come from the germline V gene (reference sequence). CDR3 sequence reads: CASSESAGHTEAFF. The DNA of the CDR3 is TGCGCCAGCAGTGAGTCGGCGGGTCACACTGAAGCTTTCTTT.

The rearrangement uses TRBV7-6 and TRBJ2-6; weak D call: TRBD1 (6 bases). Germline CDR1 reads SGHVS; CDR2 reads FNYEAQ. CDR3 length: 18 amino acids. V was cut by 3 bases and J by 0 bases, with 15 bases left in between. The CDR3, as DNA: TGTGCCAGCAGCTTCTGGCTAGGGGGATACTCTGGGGCCAACGTCCTGACTTTC. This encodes CASSFWLGGYSGANVLTF.

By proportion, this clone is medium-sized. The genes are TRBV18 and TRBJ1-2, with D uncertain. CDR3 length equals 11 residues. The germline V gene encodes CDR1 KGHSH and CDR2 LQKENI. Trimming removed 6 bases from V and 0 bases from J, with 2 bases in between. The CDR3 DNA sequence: TGTGCCAGCTCCCCTAACTATGGCTACACCTTC. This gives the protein CASSPNYGYTF.

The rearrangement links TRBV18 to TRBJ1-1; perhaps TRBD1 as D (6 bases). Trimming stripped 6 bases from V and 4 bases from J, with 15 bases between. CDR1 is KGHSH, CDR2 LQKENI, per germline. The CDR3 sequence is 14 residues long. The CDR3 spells CASSPNRVSTEAFF. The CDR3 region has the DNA TGTGCCAGCTCCCCGAACAGGGTTAGCACTGAAGCTTTCTTT.

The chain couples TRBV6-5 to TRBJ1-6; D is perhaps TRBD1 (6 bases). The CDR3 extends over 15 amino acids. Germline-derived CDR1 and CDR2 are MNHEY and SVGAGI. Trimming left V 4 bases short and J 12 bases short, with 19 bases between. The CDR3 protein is CASSSTGTLQGPLHF. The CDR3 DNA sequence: TGTGCCAGCAGTTCCACAGGGACGCTCCAGGGACCCCTCCACTTT.

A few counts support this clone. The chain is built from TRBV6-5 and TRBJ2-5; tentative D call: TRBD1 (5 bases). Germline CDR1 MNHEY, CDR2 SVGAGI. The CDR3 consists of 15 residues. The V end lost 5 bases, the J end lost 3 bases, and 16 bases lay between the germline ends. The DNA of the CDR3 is TGTGCCAGCAGTATCTTGTGGGGCGGAAAAGAGACCCAGTACTTC. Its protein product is CASSILWGGKETQYF.

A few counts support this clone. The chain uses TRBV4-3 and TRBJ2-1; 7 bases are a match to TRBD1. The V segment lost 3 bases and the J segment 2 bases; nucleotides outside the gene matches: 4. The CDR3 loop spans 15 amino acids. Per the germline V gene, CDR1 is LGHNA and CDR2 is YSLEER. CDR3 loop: CASSQRQGPYNEQFF. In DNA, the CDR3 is TGCGCCAGCAGCCAGCGACAGGGACCCTACAATGAGCAGTTCTTC.

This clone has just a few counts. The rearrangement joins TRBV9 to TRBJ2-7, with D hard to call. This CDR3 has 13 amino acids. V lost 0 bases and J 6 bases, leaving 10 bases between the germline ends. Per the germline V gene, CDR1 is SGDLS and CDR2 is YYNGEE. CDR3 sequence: CASSVDVVAEQYF. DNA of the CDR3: TGTGCCAGCAGCGTAGACGTCGTTGCCGAGCAGTACTTC. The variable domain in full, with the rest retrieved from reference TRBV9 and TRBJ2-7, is DSGVTQTPKHLITATGQRVTLRCSPRSGDLSVYWYQQSLDQGLQFLIQYYNGEERAKGNILERFSAQQFPDLHSELNLSSLELGDSALYFCASSVDVVAEQYFGPGTRLTVT.

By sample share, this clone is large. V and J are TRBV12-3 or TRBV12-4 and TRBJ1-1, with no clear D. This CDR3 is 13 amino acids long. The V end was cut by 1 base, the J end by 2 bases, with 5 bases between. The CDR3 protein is CASSLGGNTEAFF. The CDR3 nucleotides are TGTGCCAGCAGTTTAGGAGGTAACACTGAAGCTTTCTTT.

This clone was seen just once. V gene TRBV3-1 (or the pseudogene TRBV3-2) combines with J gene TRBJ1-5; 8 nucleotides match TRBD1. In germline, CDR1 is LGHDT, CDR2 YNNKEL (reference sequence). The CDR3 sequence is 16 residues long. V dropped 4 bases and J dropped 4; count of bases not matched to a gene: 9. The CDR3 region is CASSRLVRTGNQPQHF. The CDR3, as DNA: TGTGCCAGCAGCCGACTGGTAAGGACAGGGAATCAGCCCCAGCATTTT.

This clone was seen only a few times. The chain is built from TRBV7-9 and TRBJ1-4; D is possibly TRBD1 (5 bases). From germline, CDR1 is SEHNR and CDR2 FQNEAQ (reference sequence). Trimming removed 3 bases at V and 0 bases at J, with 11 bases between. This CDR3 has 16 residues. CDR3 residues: CASSFITGATNEKLFF. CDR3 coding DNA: TGTGCCAGCAGCTTTATTACAGGAGCAACTAATGAAAAACTGTTTTTT.

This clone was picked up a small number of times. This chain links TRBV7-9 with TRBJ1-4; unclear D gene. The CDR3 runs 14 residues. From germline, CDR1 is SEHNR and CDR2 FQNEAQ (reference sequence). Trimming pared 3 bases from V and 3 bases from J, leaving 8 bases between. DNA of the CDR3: TGTGCCAGCAGCTTGGCCGGGGCTAATGAAAAACTGTTTTTT. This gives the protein CASSLAGANEKLFF.

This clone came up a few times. CDR3 sequence: CASSYTTNTGELFF. As DNA, the CDR3 is TGTGCCAGCAGCTATACAACGAACACCGGGGAGCTGTTTTTT. This chain links TRBV3-1 (or the pseudogene TRBV3-2) with TRBJ2-2; no firm D call. The germline CDR1 and CDR2 sequences are LGHDT and YNNKEL (reference sequence). The germline V and J ends were trimmed by 5 bases and 0 bases, with 7 bases remaining between them. CDR3 length: 14 residues.

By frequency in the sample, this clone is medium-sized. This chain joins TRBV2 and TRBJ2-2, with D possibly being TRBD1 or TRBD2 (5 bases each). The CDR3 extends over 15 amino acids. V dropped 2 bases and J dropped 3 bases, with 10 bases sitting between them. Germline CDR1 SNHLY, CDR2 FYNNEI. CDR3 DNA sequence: TGTGCCAGCAGTGAATCGGGACCCTACACCGGGGAGCTGTTTTTT. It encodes CASSESGPYTGELFF.

The CDR3 DNA reads TGTGCCAGCTCACCCGGGGGGGTGAACACTGAAGCTTTCTTT. Amino acid sequence: CASSPGGVNTEAFF. V usage is TRBV18 and J usage is TRBJ1-1; D may be TRBD1 (5 bases). CDR3 size: 14 residues. V was trimmed by 3 bases and J by 0 bases, leaving 8 bases between them. Germline-derived CDR1 and CDR2 are KGHSH and LQKENI. Drawing the rest from reference TRBV18 and TRBJ1-1, the complete variable domain is NAGVMQNPRHLVRRRGQEARLRCSPMKGHSHVYWYRQLPEEGLKFMVYLQKENIIDESGMPKERFSAEFPKEGPSILRIQQVVRGDSAAYFCASSPGGVNTEAFFGQGTRLTVV.

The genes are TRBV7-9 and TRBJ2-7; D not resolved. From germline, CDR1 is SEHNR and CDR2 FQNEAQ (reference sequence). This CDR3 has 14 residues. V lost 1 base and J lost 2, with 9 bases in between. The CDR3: CASSLDQVPYEQYF. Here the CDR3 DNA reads TGTGCCAGCAGCTTAGACCAGGTACCCTACGAGCAGTACTTC.

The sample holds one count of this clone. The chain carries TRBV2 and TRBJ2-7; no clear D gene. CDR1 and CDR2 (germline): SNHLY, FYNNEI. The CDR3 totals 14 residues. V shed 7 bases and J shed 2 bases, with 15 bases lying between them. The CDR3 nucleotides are TGTGCCAGCATTCGGGCTCTACCGCCCTACGAGCAGTACTTC. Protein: CASIRALPPYEQYF.

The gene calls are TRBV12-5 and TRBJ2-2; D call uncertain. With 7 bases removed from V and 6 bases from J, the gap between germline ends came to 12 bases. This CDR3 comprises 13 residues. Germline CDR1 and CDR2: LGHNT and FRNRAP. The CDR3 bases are TGTGCTAGTGCCAAAACAAGATCCGGGGAGCTGTTTTTT. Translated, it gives CASAKTRSGELFF. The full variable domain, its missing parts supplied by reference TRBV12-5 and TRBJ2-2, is DARVTQTPRHKVTEMGQEVTMRCQPILGHNTVFWYRQTMMQGLELLAYFRNRAPLDDSGMPKDRFSAEMPDATLATLKIQPSEPRDSAVYFCASAKTRSGELFFGEGSRLTVL.